A selection of T cell receptor beta chains follows, all from one sample in a study of cytomegalovirus exposure and HLA in healthy donors. Here immunoSEQ multiplex PCR was the method, and the copy in TCRdb shows in-frame clones only, minus some. The sample shows tens of thousands of clones, approximately 78% of them seen only once. What was sequenced was PBMCs. These receptor sequences come from a man aged 40-50 years in good health and CMV-seronegative. Both conserved end residues are part of each CDR3. A D gene is named only where the DNA matches it firmly. Clone size is stated in some rows and not others, as once, few, many or a class when expanded.

j_call v_call clone_size d_call cdr3_nt cdr3_aa
TRBJ2-7 TRBV6-1 once TRBD2 TGTGCCAGCAGTGAAGGTCGGGGACTAGCGGCTCAAAGCTCCTACGAGCAGTACTTC CASSEGRGLAAQSSYEQYF
TRBJ2-4 TRBV6-1 once . TGTGCCAGCAGTGTAATTCGGGGAAACATTCAGTACTTC CASSVIRGNIQYF
TRBJ2-2 TRBV6-5 few . TGTGCCAGCAGTCCTCTTGGGGGCCACGGGGAGCTGTTTTTT CASSPLGGHGELFF
TRBJ2-7 TRBV6-5 . TRBD1 TGTGCCAGCAGTTCCCGGGACAGGAGGCACGAGCAGTACTTC CASSSRDRRHEQYF
TRBJ2-5 TRBV7-6 . TRBD1 TGTGCCAGCAGGTCCGGGGACAGCCAAGAGACCCAGTACTTC CASRSGDSQETQYF
TRBJ2-7 TRBV28 . . TGTGCCAGCAGTTTTCAGGTAACCTACGAGCAGTACTTC CASSFQVTYEQYF
TRBJ2-2 TRBV29-1 . . TGCAGCGTTACACCATTTGGAGTCGGGGAGCTGTTTTTT CSVTPFGVGELFF
TRBJ2-7 TRBV5-1 . TRBD1 TGCGCCAGCAGCCCCCGGGACAGGGGCTACGAGCAGTACTTC CASSPRDRGYEQYF
TRBJ2-3 TRBV2 . TRBD2 TGTGCCACCCAGCGGGAGATTAAAACAGATACGCAGTATTTT CATQREIKTDTQYF
TRBJ1-6 TRBV19 . TRBD1 TGTGCCAGTAGTATAGAAGGGACAGGGGATTCACCCCTCCACTTT CASSIEGTGDSPLHF
TRBJ1-2 TRBV5-6 . . TGTGCCAGCAGCTTGGGCTGGGCGGGGAGGGAAGTCTATGGCTACACCTTC CASSLGWAGREVYGYTF
TRBJ1-4 TRBV19 . . TGTGCCAGTAGTATTAACAGGGCCACTAATGAAAAACTGTTTTTT CASSINRATNEKLFF
TRBJ2-7 TRBV20-1 . . TGCAGTGCTAAAAGGGGATCCGAGCAGTACTTC CSAKRGSEQYF
TRBJ2-1 TRBV7-6 . TRBD2 TGTGCCAGCAGCTTAGAAACTAGCGGGGAGCGGAATGAGCAGTTCTTC CASSLETSGERNEQFF
TRBJ2-2 TRBV11-2 . . TGTGCCAGCAGCTTCCGCCGGGATTCCGGGGAGCTGTTTTTT CASSFRRDSGELFF
TRBJ2-1 TRBV29-1 . . TGCAGCGTCTCTCTTCAGAGGGGGTACAATGAGCAGTTCTTC CSVSLQRGYNEQFF
TRBJ2-7 TRBV6-7 . . TGTGCCAGCAAGCATAGTCGCTACGAGCAGTACTTC CASKHSRYEQYF
TRBJ2-7 TRBV29-1 . . TGCAGCGTTGAAGGGCAGTTCCGAGAGCAGTACTTC CSVEGQFREQYF
TRBJ2-1 TRBV27 . TRBD2 TGTGCCAGCGGCCTAGCGGATTACAATGAGCAGTTCTTC CASGLADYNEQFF
TRBJ2-7 TRBV5-4 . TRBD1 TGTGCCAGCAGCTTTTCAAGGGACAGGGCCTACGAGCAGTACTTC CASSFSRDRAYEQYF
TRBJ1-5 TRBV19 once . TGTGCCAGTAGTGGAGCGAAGGGGAATCAGCCCCAGCATTTT CASSGAKGNQPQHF
TRBJ2-7 TRBV7-9 . . TGTGCCAGCAGCTCAAGAAGCGACGAGCAGTACTTC CASSSRSDEQYF
TRBJ1-5 TRBV28 . . TGTGCCAGCAGTTTCCCGAATCAGCCCCAGCATTTT CASSFPNQPQHF
TRBJ2-7 TRBV7-3 . TRBD2 TGTGCCAGCAGCCAAGAAAGCGGGAGCTCCTACGAGCAGTACTTC CASSQESGSSYEQYF
TRBJ2-1 TRBV28 . TRBD1 TGTGCCAGCACCCTAGGACAGGGGGGTGAGGATGAGCAGTTCTTC CASTLGQGGEDEQFF
TRBJ1-5 TRBV4-1 . . TGCGCCAGCAGCCAAACCCGAGATCCTCAGCCCCAGCATTTT CASSQTRDPQPQHF
TRBJ2-5 TRBV11-3 . TRBD1 TGTGCCAGCAGCTTGGGACAGGGAAACCAAGAGACCCAGTACTTC CASSLGQGNQETQYF
TRBJ2-3 TRBV11-3 . TRBD2 TGTGCCAGCAGCTTAGGAGGACCTCTAGCGGGGGGGCTGGGCACAGATACGCAGTATTTT CASSLGGPLAGGLGTDTQYF
TRBJ2-3 TRBV4-1 . TRBD2 TGCGCCAGCAGCCAAGATCTCGGGACTAACAGTTATACGCAGTATTTT CASSQDLGTNSYTQYF
TRBJ1-4 TRBV19 . TRBD1 TGTGCCAGTAGTATCCGACAGGGTGTAAAACTGTTTTTT CASSIRQGVKLFF
TRBJ1-2 TRBV28 many . TGTGCCAGCAGTACCACAGGGTTCTATGGCTACACCTTC CASSTTGFYGYTF
TRBJ2-7 TRBV2 . TRBD2 TGTGCCAGCAGTGATCTCTCCACTAGCGGGGAGTACTACGAGCAGTACTTC CASSDLSTSGEYYEQYF
TRBJ1-2 TRBV25-1 . TRBD1 TGTGCCAGCAGTGACAGGACAGGATCTTTCTATGGCTACACCTTC CASSDRTGSFYGYTF
TRBJ1-1 TRBV18 . . TGTGCCAGCTCACCAGGGGCCGAATCTAACACTGAAGCTTTCTTT CASSPGAESNTEAFF
TRBJ1-1 TRBV4-1 . . TGCGCCAGCAGCCAAGGGTGGGGGGGGACAGAAGCTTTCTTT CASSQGWGGTEAFF
TRBJ2-2 TRBV18 . . TGTGCCAGCTCACCAGCCCTCTGGGCCCAAGACGGGGAGCTGTTTTTT CASSPALWAQDGELFF
TRBJ1-5 TRBV19 . . TGTGCCAGTAGTATAGCCCCGAGGGGCAATCAGCCCCAGCATTTT CASSIAPRGNQPQHF
TRBJ2-5 TRBV14 . TRBD1 TGTGCCAGCAGCCAATTCAGGGGGAGCCTAGGGGAGACCCAGTACTTC CASSQFRGSLGETQYF
TRBJ2-5 TRBV28 . TRBD1 TGTGCCAGCGGACAGGCCGGACAAGAGACCCAGTACTTC CASGQAGQETQYF
TRBJ1-1 TRBV6-1 few TRBD1 TGTGCCAGCAGTAACAGGGGGCCCACTGAAGCTTTCTTT CASSNRGPTEAFF
TRBJ2-3 TRBV5-1 . . TGCGCCAGCAGCTTGACAGGGAGCGCAGATACGCAGTATTTT CASSLTGSADTQYF
TRBJ2-7 TRBV5-8 . TRBD2 TGTGCCAGCAGCTTTCACCTAGGACTAGCGGAGCCCTACGAGCAGTACTTC CASSFHLGLAEPYEQYF
TRBJ2-6 TRBV6-1 . . TGTGCCAGCAGAGTGGGGGGTTCTGGGGCCAACGTCCTGACTTTC CASRVGGSGANVLTF
TRBJ2-3 TRBV5-1 . TRBD2 TGCGCCAGCAGCTATCTAGCGGGAGTTTGGGAAACGCAGTATTTT CASSYLAGVWETQYF
TRBJ1-4 TRBV2 . . TGTGCCAGCAAGGCTGGCGGTGAAAAACTGTTTTTT CASKAGGEKLFF
TRBJ2-5 TRBV7-2 . TRBD2 TGTGCCAGCAGTCGAGGGACTAGCGGGGAGACCCAGTACTTC CASSRGTSGETQYF
TRBJ2-7 TRBV27 . TRBD1 TGTGCCAGCAGTTTGCTTAGTAGCCGGGACAGAACTCGCTACGAGCAGTACTTC CASSLLSSRDRTRYEQYF
TRBJ2-1 TRBV11-3 few . TGTGCCAGCAGCCGTGGGGGCCCTTCCTACAATGAGCAGTTCTTC CASSRGGPSYNEQFF
TRBJ1-5 TRBV5-3 . . TGTGCCAGAAGCTTGACTCGCGGTTGGGGCAATCAGCCCCAGCATTTT CARSLTRGWGNQPQHF